Sequencing of this T cell receptor beta chain was carried out in a study of cytomegalovirus exposure and HLA in healthy donors. It was with 60 Vbeta and 13 Jbeta primers that the PCR ran. Produced via immunoSEQ multiplex PCR; TCRdb's table is partial and in-frame only. This sample yields approximately 150,000 clones, of which roughly 81% are seen a single time; approximately 5% belongs to the top ten. CDR1 and CDR2 (germline): MDHEN, SYDVKM. Trimming at V came to 8 bases and at J to 1 base, leaving 6 bases not matched to a gene. CDR3 size: 14 residues. This receptor was obtained from a woman between 18 and 29 years old in good health and CMV-seropositive. J is TRBJ2-3 and V is TRBV28, with 7 bases identical to TRBD2. Sequenced input: PBMCs. CDR3 bases: TGTGCCAGCGGGGGGGGAGTGGGCACAGATACGCAGTATTTT. Encoded protein: CASGGGVGTDTQYF.